These 29 T cell receptor beta chains were sequenced from one sample in a study of regulatory T cells in long-lasting Graves disease. Time point reported: persistent/refractory GD, antithyroid drugs over 5 years with positive TRAb. PBMC RNA served as the TCR library source. Arm-PCR with iRepertoire HTBI primers amplified the CDR3 regions for these TCR beta libraries. TCRdb reprocessed the multiplex PCR reads with MiXCR, giving one entry per CDR3 protein. The sample lists approximately 690,000 distinct CDR3 sequences; 25% to 35% were seen once. The source was peripheral blood mononuclear cells (PBMCs), collected when the disease was refractory, from a patient treated with antithyroid drugs. The receptors come from a female donor with Graves disease.

The CDR3 reads CASNILGSETQYF. The DNA of the CDR3 is TGTGCCAGCAACATACTAGGGAGTGAGACCCAGTACTTC. The chain couples TRBV12-3 or TRBV12-4 to TRBJ2-5; TRBD2 might be the D (5 bases). Trimming stripped 7 bases from V and 5 bases from J, with 14 bases between. The CDR3 runs to 13 residues.

J is TRBJ1-2 and V is TRBV6-2 or TRBV6-3; D might be TRBD1 (6 bases). Trimming stripped 4 bases from V and 7 bases from J, with 25 bases between. CDR1 is MNHEY and CDR2 is SVGEGT in the germline V gene. This CDR3 comprises 17 residues. The CDR3 sequence is CASSFPGQYPFEGGYTF. CDR3 nucleotide sequence: TGTGCCAGCAGTTTTCCGGGACAATACCCCTTTGAGGGTGGCTACACCTTC.

This clonotype was recorded many times. The chain combines TRBV12-3 or TRBV12-4 with TRBJ2-7, with 8 bases matching TRBD2. Trimming at V came to 6 bases and at J to 7 bases, leaving 11 bases not matched to a gene. This CDR3 region has 14 residues. In DNA, the CDR3 is TGTGCCAGCAGCCCCGCCAGCGGGAGCATAGAGCAGTACTTC. It specifies CASSPASGSIEQYF.

V gene TRBV7-2 combines with J gene TRBJ1-2; D gene uncertain. This CDR3 contains 13 residues. The germline V and J ends were trimmed by 5 bases and 4 bases, with 11 bases remaining between them. CDR1 is SGHTA and CDR2 is FQGNSA in the germline V gene. The CDR3, as DNA: TGTGCCAGCAGCCCAGCAGAATTCTATGGCTACACCTTC. This translates into CASSPAEFYGYTF.

CDR3 in amino acids: CSARDSLGIAKNIQYF. DNA for the CDR3: TGCAGTGCTAGAGATTCATTGGGAATAGCCAAAAACATTCAGTACTTC. The chain links TRBV20-1 to TRBJ2-4; no clear D. The CDR3 is 16 amino acids. Germline CDR1 DFQATT, CDR2 SNEGSKA (reference sequence). V was pared by 0 bases and J by 0 bases, with 12 bases between.

The chain uses TRBV5-4 and TRBJ1-1; 7 bases fit TRBD1. The ends lost 8 bases at V and 1 base at J; junction bases unmatched: 8. In germline, CDR1 is SGHNT, CDR2 YYREEE (reference sequence). This CDR3 has 14 residues. This chain's CDR3 is CASQQGLGNTEAFF. In DNA, the CDR3 is TGTGCCAGTCAACAGGGGTTGGGGAACACTGAAGCTTTCTTT.

There are a few counts of this clonotype. The gene calls are TRBV9 and TRBJ2-5; D remains ambiguous. Trimming left V 0 bases short and J 6 bases short, with 18 bases between. Germline V gene data show CDR1 as SGDLS and CDR2 as YYNGEE. The CDR3 sequence is 16 residues long. The CDR3 region is CASSVASTYSSKTQYF. DNA of the CDR3: TGTGCCAGCAGCGTAGCGTCGACATATTCCTCCAAGACCCAGTACTTC.

This rearrangement joins TRBV12-3 or TRBV12-4 to TRBJ2-7; D possibly corresponds to TRBD2 (6 bases). The V gene lost 3 bases and the J gene lost 5 bases, with 14 bases spanning the gap. The CDR3 spans 14 residues. CDR3 amino acids: CASSFGGALNEQYF. DNA for the CDR3: TGTGCCAGCAGTTTTGGAGGGGCGCTTAACGAGCAGTACTTC.

V is TRBV4-1 and J is TRBJ1-5; D uncertain. V lost 4 bases and J 4 bases, leaving 11 bases between the germline ends. CDR3 length: 14 amino acids. Germline assignment: CDR1 MGHRA and CDR2 YSYEKL. The CDR3 region is CASSPLGENQPQHF. As DNA, the CDR3 is TGCGCCAGCAGCCCACTCGGAGAGAATCAGCCCCAGCATTTT.

The table lists this clonotype with many counts. The V call is TRBV12-3 or TRBV12-4, the J call TRBJ1-2; 9 nucleotides line up with TRBD1. V gave up 6 bases and J gave up 8 bases; unmatched junction bases: 7. The CDR3 extends over 13 amino acids. The CDR3 region has the DNA TGTGCCAGCAGATGGGACAGGGTAGGAGGCTACACCTTC. Amino acid sequence: CASRWDRVGGYTF.

The chain links TRBV29-1 to TRBJ1-1, with no clear D. The V and J ends lost 3 bases and 4 bases respectively, with 12 bases between them. Germline lookup yields CDR1 SQVTM and CDR2 ANQGSEA. CDR3 size: 13 residues. CDR3 DNA: TGCAGCGTTGAGTGGCAGCATGCCACTGAAGCTTTCTTT. Its translation is CSVEWQHATEAFF.

This clonotype was detected only a few times. The chain combines TRBV6-1 with TRBJ1-1; D is ambiguous. Trimming shortened V by 7 bases and J by 1 base, and 10 bases separated the two germline ends. The length of the CDR3 is 13 residues. CDR1 and CDR2 (germline): MNHNS, SASEGT. The CDR3 sequence is CASIDGKNTEAFF. The DNA for the CDR3 is TGTGCCAGCATTGACGGGAAGAACACTGAAGCTTTCTTT.

The genes are TRBV13 and TRBJ1-6; 12 bases map to TRBD1. CDR3 length: 16 amino acids. With 5 bases clipped from V and 12 bases from J, the junction kept 11 bases outside the gene matches. In germline, CDR1 is PRHDT, CDR2 FYEKMQ (reference sequence). For the CDR3, the DNA is TGTGCCAGCAGCAAGTCGGGACAGGGGGCATTTTTACCCCTCCACTTT. Translated: CASSKSGQGAFLPLHF.

This clonotype was seen a few times. This chain links TRBV11-2 with TRBJ2-7, with D maybe TRBD2 (6 bases). Trimming removed 3 bases from V and 3 bases from J, with 15 bases in between. Germline CDR1 and CDR2: SGHAT and FQNNGV. CDR3 size: 15 residues. The DNA of the CDR3 is TGTGCCAGCAGCTTGGATAGCGGCACGGGCTACGAGCAGTACTTC. Translated, it gives CASSLDSGTGYEQYF.

This clonotype occurred a few times. The chain carries TRBV20-1 and TRBJ1-2, with 8 bases lining up with TRBD1. The J segment lost 4 bases and the V segment lost 2 bases, leaving 12 bases of the junction unmatched. CDR3 length: 16 residues. From germline, CDR1 is DFQATT and CDR2 SNEGSKA (reference sequence). CDR3: CSARSVRTGNGYGYTF. CDR3 DNA: TGCAGTGCTAGATCGGTTCGGACAGGGAACGGCTATGGCTACACCTTC.

This clonotype was observed a few times. CDR3 nucleotides: TGCAGTCCCCTAAAGGAGGCAGGCCTTAATTCACCCCTCCACTTT. Translated, it gives CSPLKEAGLNSPLHF. The chain carries TRBV20-1 and TRBJ1-6, with unresolved D. The germline gives CDR1 DFQATT, CDR2 SNEGSKA (reference sequence). The CDR3 length is 15 residues. The germline V and J ends were trimmed by 8 bases and 6 bases, with 20 bases remaining between them.

This clonotype was counted at least ten times. The chain recombines TRBV12-3 or TRBV12-4 with TRBJ1-1; D uncertain. This CDR3 has 13 residues. V gave up 1 base and J gave up 3 bases, with 6 bases separating them. CDR3 amino acids: CASSLGGHTEAFF. DNA of the CDR3: TGTGCCAGCAGTTTAGGGGGTCACACTGAAGCTTTCTTT.

The chain uses TRBV12-3 or TRBV12-4 and TRBJ1-5, with 7 bases aligning to TRBD1. The CDR3 is 14 residues long. The junction had 7 bases not matched to a gene; V was cut back by 6 bases and J by 5 bases. This chain's CDR3 is CASSRQGGYQPQHF. DNA of the CDR3: TGTGCCAGCAGCCGACAGGGCGGCTATCAGCCCCAGCATTTT.

The chain has TRBV27 and TRBJ2-5; 7 bases match TRBD1. The V gene's germline CDR1 is MNHEY and CDR2 SMNVEV (reference sequence). The CDR3 sequence is 15 residues long. V lost 6 bases to trimming and J lost 6 bases; unmatched junction nucleotides: 13. CDR3 sequence (DNA): TGTGCCAGCAGGAGTTTCCTGGGACAGTCAAAGACCCAGTACTTC. Amino acids: CASRSFLGQSKTQYF.

CDR3 sequence reads: CSARDRGNSPLHF. CDR3 DNA sequence: TGCAGTGCCCGAGACAGGGGCAATTCACCCCTCCACTTT. The rearrangement joins TRBV20-1 to TRBJ1-6, with TRBD1 matching over 8 bases. This CDR3 region has 13 residues. CDR1 DFQATT and CDR2 SNEGSKA come from the germline V gene (reference sequence). The V gene end was trimmed by 6 bases and the J gene end by 7 bases; junction bases not matched to a gene: 5.

This clonotype was recorded many times. The chain combines TRBV28 with TRBJ1-5; 8 bases are a match to TRBD1. Germline V lookup: CDR1 MDHEN, CDR2 SYDVKM. J lost 2 bases, V lost 5 bases, and 11 bases had no gene match. The CDR3 covers 17 residues. The CDR3 spells CASSQFRGRVGNQPQHF. CDR3 DNA: TGTGCCAGCAGTCAATTCAGGGGGCGGGTCGGCAATCAGCCCCAGCATTTT.

This clonotype was seen more than once but under ten times. This chain joins TRBV28 and TRBJ1-1; no firm D call. Germline V gene sequence: CDR1 MDHEN, CDR2 SYDVKM. The V gene lost 8 bases and the J gene lost 0 bases, with 7 bases spanning the gap. This CDR3 has 12 amino acids. This chain's CDR3 is CASALMNTEAFF. The CDR3 nucleotides are TGTGCCAGCGCCCTCATGAACACTGAAGCTTTCTTT.

This clonotype was recorded many times. This chain joins TRBV12-3 or TRBV12-4 and TRBJ1-1; D uncertain. V was pared by 6 bases and J by 2 bases, with 16 bases between. The CDR3 length is 15 residues. CDR3 DNA: TGTGCCAGCAGCAGTCTAAGGGTTGGAAACACTGAAGCTTTCTTT. This translates into CASSSLRVGNTEAFF.

The chain uses TRBV5-1 and TRBJ2-5; either TRBD1 or TRBD2 may fit D (6 bases each). The CDR3 is 16 amino acids. From germline, CDR1 is SGHRS and CDR2 YFSETQ. V was clipped by 0 bases and J by 1 base, with 13 bases between them. The CDR3 DNA follows: TGCGCCAGCAGCTTGGGCAGGGGACTGATCCAAGAGACCCAGTACTTC. This codes for CASSLGRGLIQETQYF. Variable domain in full (rest from reference TRBV5-1 and TRBJ2-5): KAGVTQTPRYLIKTRGQQVTLSCSPISGHRSVSWYQQTPGQGLQFLFEYFSETQRNKGNFPGRFSGRQFSNSRSEMNVSTLELGDSALYLCASSLGRGLIQETQYFGPGTRLLVL.

This chain connects TRBV20-1 to TRBJ1-4; tentative D call: TRBD1 (5 bases). The CDR3 has 14 residues. Per germline, CDR1 DFQATT and CDR2 SNEGSKA (reference sequence). Trimming removed 0 bases at V and 4 bases at J, with 9 bases between. In nucleotides, the CDR3 is TGCAGTGCTAGAGACCCCGGGGGTAATGAAAAACTGTTTTTT. This encodes CSARDPGGNEKLFF.

In its sample, this clonotype was seen many times. The CDR3 loop is CASNLDWRETQYF. Written as DNA, the CDR3 is TGTGCCAGCAACCTGGACTGGAGAGAGACCCAGTACTTC. This chain links TRBV28 with TRBJ2-5; the D gene is possibly TRBD2 (5 bases). V gave up 7 bases and J gave up 4 bases, with 13 bases separating them. The CDR3 contains 13 residues. Germline V CDR1 and CDR2: MDHEN, SYDVKM.

Of note for this clonotype: Its ends do not fully match the called genes, so a read error is possible. The genes are TRBV7-9 and TRBJ2-7; TRBD1 agrees at 8 bases. The CDR3 runs 13 residues. Germline CDR1 and CDR2: SEHNR and FQNEAQ (reference sequence). The CDR3 DNA reads TGTGTCAGCAGCCCGACAGGGGTCACGGAGCAGTACTTC. Translated: CVSSPTGVTEQYF. Full variable domain (outside the CDR3, taken from reference TRBV7-9 and TRBJ2-7): DTGVSQNPRHKITKRGQNVTFRCDPISEHNRLYWYRQTLGQGPEFLTYFQNEAQLEKSRLLSDRFSAERPKGSFSTLEIQRTEQGDSAMYLCVSSPTGVTEQYFGPGTRLTVT.

The V call is TRBV28, the J call TRBJ1-4; maybe TRBD1 (5 bases). Per germline, CDR1 MDHEN and CDR2 SYDVKM. Deletions cut 8 bases from V and 6 bases from J, with 13 bases between. The CDR3 length is 13 residues. The CDR3 spells CASGAGADEKLFF. The CDR3 DNA follows: TGTGCCAGCGGGGCTGGCGCAGATGAAAAACTGTTTTTT.

The chain couples TRBV3-1 to TRBJ1-2, with D possibly TRBD1 on 5 matching bases. CDR1 and CDR2 from the germline V gene are LGHDT and YNNKEL (reference sequence). This CDR3 is built from 12 residues. Trimming left V 2 bases short and J 14 bases short, with 15 bases between. CDR3 nucleotides: TGTGCCAGCAGCCAATCGGCGCAGGGATTTACCTTC. It translates to CASSQSAQGFTF.